This T cell receptor (beta chain) comes out of a study of OX40 agonist ivuxolimab in advanced cancers. The study in broad terms: Ivuxolimab was an agonistic, fully human IgG2 monoclonal antibody directed against OX40 (CD134), a costimulatory receptor. Intravenous ivuxolimab was administered to patients every 2 weeks at six dose levels: 0.01, 0.1, 0.3, 1.5, 3 and 10 mg/kg. Among the roughly 52 dose-escalation patients, around 20 had hepatocellular carcinoma, about 15 melanoma, 9 renal cell carcinoma and 9 head and neck cancer. In the dose-escalation cohort, around four fifths of patients were male, and the mean age was 60 years with a range of roughly 20 to 80. Prior anti-PD-1, anti-PD-L1 or anti-CTLA-4 therapy was permitted, and approximately 40% of dose-escalation patients had received checkpoint inhibitors. Partial responses occurred in three dose-escalation patients: two with cutaneous melanoma and one with hepatocellular carcinoma. Peripheral TCRbeta sequencing was intended to test whether TCR sequence diversity was altered and clonal T-cell expansion was caused by ivuxolimab. The paper reports the monotherapy dose-escalation portion (N of about 51 patients) of the phase I ivuxolimab trial.

To sequence the TCRbeta CDR3 region, genomic DNA was isolated from the sorted cells. The immunoSEQ Assay was used for sequencing of TCRbeta CDR3 regions. TCRdb's version of the immuneACCESS table is confined to in-frame rearrangements and falls short of the full clone set. An unresolved V gene accounts for under half of the shortfall where checked; the remainder is of unknown origin. The sample table contains about 70,000 clones; only one count was recorded for roughly 91% of them. The ten largest make up under 15% of the sample. Study-wide conclusions, independent of this receptor: In the 0.1-3.0 mg/kg groups, partial responders were among the patients with the lowest normalized peripheral clonal expansion, particularly in CD8+ T cells. Antigen specificity was not determined for the clonally expanded peripheral T cells. Clonal expansion of both CD4+ and CD8+ blood T cells was observed from baseline to week 6 at doses 0.1 to 3.0 mg/kg. Low levels of normalized T-cell clonal expansion were also seen in some patients who did not respond. After ivuxolimab, expanded clones were on average more numerous among CD8+ T cells than among CD4+ T cells.

Comments on this clone: The antigen it recognizes is unknown. Base qualities are not provided; no much larger clone lies one nucleotide away.

Reading from cysteine to phenylalanine, the CDR3 counts 15 amino acids. The sequence is cut down to CDR3 DNA, 45 bases in frame from base 1. Relative to germline, V is missing 2 bases and J is missing 5 bases, with 7 bases of the junction outside any gene match. For CDR1 and CDR2, the germline V gene (reference sequence) lists GTSNPN and SVGIG. Patients with a history of autoimmune disease or receiving systemic immunosuppression were excluded from the trial. Peripheral blood for TCR sequencing was collected from all dose cohorts at baseline, on cycle 4 day 1, and on cycle 7 day 1. The samples were drawn from a first-in-human, open-label, multicenter phase I dose-escalation trial of ivuxolimab. The trial enrolled adults with locally advanced or metastatic head and neck squamous cell, hepatocellular, melanoma or renal cell carcinoma. Before TCR sequencing, CD4+ T cells and CD8+ T cells were sorted from peripheral blood as separate populations.

The receptor was isolated from an adult with an advanced solid tumor such as melanoma, head and neck, liver or kidney cancer. Here the chain combines TRBV30 and TRBJ2-3, with 10 junctional bases fitting TRBD2. Sequenced here: CD4+ or CD8+ T cells sorted from blood, sampled in a trial of the OX40 agonist ivuxolimab. The CDR3 sequence is CAWSMTSGRGDTQYF. The base sequence is TGTGCCTGGAGTATGACTAGCGGGCGGGGAGATACGCAGTATTTT. The full variable domain, completed from the reference TRBV30 and TRBJ2-3 proteins outside the CDR3, reads SQTIHQWPATLVQPVGSPLSLECTVEGTSNPNLYWYRQAAGRGLQLLFYSVGIGQISSEVPQNLSASRPQDRQFILSSKKLLLSDSGFYLCAWSMTSGRGDTQYFGPGTRLTVL.